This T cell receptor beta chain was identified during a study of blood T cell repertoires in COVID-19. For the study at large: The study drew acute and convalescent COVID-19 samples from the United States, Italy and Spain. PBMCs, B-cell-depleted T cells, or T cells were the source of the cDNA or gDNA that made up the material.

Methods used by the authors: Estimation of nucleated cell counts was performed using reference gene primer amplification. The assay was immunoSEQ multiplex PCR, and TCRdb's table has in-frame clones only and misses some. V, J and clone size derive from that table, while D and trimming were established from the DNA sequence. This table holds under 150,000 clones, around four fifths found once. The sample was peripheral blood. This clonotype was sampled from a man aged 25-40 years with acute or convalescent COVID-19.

The CDR3 DNA reads as TGTGCCAGCAGCTTAGTTGTCGATTCACCCCTCCACTTT. Amino acid sequence: CASSLVVDSPLHF. V is TRBV7-6 and J is TRBJ1-6, with D uncertain. With 1 base removed from V and 8 bases from J, the gap between germline ends came to 6 bases. CDR1 SGHVS and CDR2 FNYEAQ come from the germline V gene. The CDR3 has 13 amino acids.